These T cell receptor beta chains were read from a single sample in a study of identical twins. From the 5' RACE reads, TCRdb called clonotypes with MiXCR, one entry per CDR3 protein. The sample lists about 490,000 distinct CDR3 sequences; approximately 16% were seen once. The sample was also linked to a second study, of yellow fever vaccine responses in identical twins.

The sequenced sample was CD4+ T cells sorted from blood. These receptors were collected from a young woman in good health. CDR3s include the opening cysteine and the closing phenylalanine or tryptophan. D genes are given only for firm matches. Not every row has a clone size; where given, it reads once, few, many or a size class.

v_gene,d_gene,abundance,j_gene,CDR3aa,CDR3nt
TRBV12-3/TRBV12-4,.,few,TRBJ2-3,CASSFGQITDTQYF,TGTGCCAGCAGTTTCGGACAGATCACAGATACGCAGTATTTT
TRBV21-1,.,few,TRBJ2-2,CASIPSGELFF,TGTGCCAGCATCCCCTCCGGGGAGCTGTTTTTT
TRBV12-3/TRBV12-4,TRBD1,.,TRBJ2-7,CASSQGALEQYF,TGTGCCAGCAGCCAGGGGGCGTTAGAGCAGTACTTC
TRBV10-3,TRBD1,.,TRBJ1-1,CAITAATGGRNTEAFF,TGTGCCATCACCGCTGCGACAGGGGGGAGGAACACTGAAGCTTTCTTT
TRBV2,.,.,TRBJ2-5,CASRAGWAGGETQYF,TGTGCCAGCAGGGCCGGATGGGCGGGTGGAGAGACCCAGTACTTC
TRBV6-1,TRBD2,few,TRBJ2-1,CASSPSRGVGEQFF,TGTGCCAGCAGCCCCTCCCGGGGGGTAGGTGAGCAGTTCTTC
TRBV27,TRBD2,few,TRBJ2-7,CASSVLAGRDEQYF,TGTGCCAGCAGTGTACTAGCGGGAAGAGACGAGCAGTACTTC
TRBV20-1,TRBD2,.,TRBJ2-7,CSARDQGTSLEQYF,TGCAGTGCTAGAGATCAGGGGACTAGTCTGGAGCAGTACTTC
TRBV5-1,TRBD2,few,TRBJ2-3,CASSLDLSSGTGTDTQYF,TGCGCCAGCAGCTTGGATCTGTCTAGCGGGACGGGCACAGATACGCAGTATTTT
TRBV2,TRBD2,.,TRBJ2-7,CASRILAGEFYEQYF,TGTGCCAGCAGGATTCTAGCGGGAGAATTCTACGAGCAGTACTTC
TRBV12-3/TRBV12-4,TRBD1,few,TRBJ1-6,CASSEGQGLNSPLHF,TGTGCCAGCAGTGAAGGACAGGGACTTAATTCACCCCTCCACTTT
TRBV5-5,.,few,TRBJ1-1,CASSLSPQGSAEAFF,TGTGCCAGCAGCTTGTCCCCTCAGGGTTCCGCTGAAGCTTTCTTT
TRBV10-2,.,.,TRBJ1-2,CASRWSRSAVTGYTF,TGCGCCAGCAGGTGGTCGAGATCCGCGGTTACTGGCTACACCTTC
TRBV6-1,.,few,TRBJ1-1,CASSTGWGTEAFF,TGTGCCAGCAGCACTGGGTGGGGGACTGAAGCTTTCTTT
TRBV6-1,.,few,TRBJ2-2,CASTRQQNTGELFF,TGTGCCAGCACAAGACAGCAGAACACCGGGGAGCTGTTTTTT
TRBV20-1,.,few,TRBJ1-1,CSAIGQQNTEAFF,TGCAGTGCTATTGGACAGCAGAACACTGAAGCTTTCTTT
TRBV20-1,.,.,TRBJ2-1,CSARPAGPGANNEQFF,TGCAGTGCTAGACCCGCCGGCCCGGGGGCGAACAATGAGCAGTTCTTC
TRBV28,.,.,TRBJ2-3,CASRGPGPGLSTDTQYF,TGTGCCAGCAGGGGACCTGGTCCAGGGTTGAGCACAGATACGCAGTATTTT
TRBV29-1,TRBD2,few,TRBJ2-3,CSPRLAVSTDTQYF,TGCAGCCCCCGGCTAGCGGTTAGCACAGATACGCAGTATTTT
TRBV29-1,TRBD1,few,TRBJ2-5,CSVAGTGGWETQYF,TGCAGCGTCGCCGGGACAGGGGGCTGGGAGACCCAGTACTTC
TRBV29-1,TRBD2,.,TRBJ2-1,CSVWGTSGGSYNEQFF,TGCAGCGTTTGGGGGACTAGCGGGGGGTCCTACAATGAGCAGTTCTTC
TRBV20-1,.,few,TRBJ2-3,CSAPREGGIDTQYF,TGCAGTGCCCCCCGCGAGGGAGGTATAGATACGCAGTATTTT
TRBV7-8,TRBD2,.,TRBJ2-2,CASRPGASGRASGELFF,TGTGCCAGCAGGCCAGGGGCTAGCGGGAGGGCCAGCGGGGAGCTGTTTTTT
TRBV29-1,TRBD2,.,TRBJ2-7,CSVSTSGSAYEQYF,TGCAGCGTTAGTACTAGCGGGAGTGCCTACGAGCAGTACTTC
TRBV3-1,.,.,TRBJ1-2,CASSPWVAVYGYTF,TGTGCCAGCAGCCCATGGGTGGCCGTCTATGGCTACACCTTC
TRBV12-3/TRBV12-4,.,many,TRBJ2-7,CASSPRTIYEQYF,TGTGCCAGCAGCCCTAGGACTATCTACGAGCAGTACTTC
TRBV20-1,TRBD1,few,TRBJ2-7,CSATRTGDPYEQYF,TGCAGTGCTACCCGGACAGGAGATCCCTACGAGCAGTACTTC
TRBV20-1,.,.,TRBJ2-2,CSARRITGTYSNTGELFF,TGCAGTGCTAGAAGGATAACAGGGACCTATTCGAACACCGGGGAGCTGTTTTTT
TRBV24-1,.,.,TRBJ2-1,CATSDPPPGNEQFF,TGTGCCACCAGTGATCCCCCCCCTGGCAATGAGCAGTTCTTC
TRBV12-3/TRBV12-4,.,many,TRBJ1-1,CASSLADAGKAFF,TGTGCCAGCAGTTTAGCGGATGCAGGGAAAGCTTTCTTT
TRBV3-1,.,.,TRBJ1-1,CASRQISSANTEAFF,TGTGCCAGCAGGCAAATTTCCTCCGCGAACACTGAAGCTTTCTTT
TRBV9,.,few,TRBJ2-3,CASSVATEVGGTDTQYF,TGTGCCAGCAGCGTAGCTACTGAGGTGGGAGGCACAGATACGCAGTATTTT
TRBV12-3/TRBV12-4,TRBD1,.,TRBJ1-5,CASSLSRDRGLKPQHF,TGTGCCAGCAGTCTGTCCCGGGACAGGGGGCTCAAGCCCCAGCATTTT
TRBV29-1,.,.,TRBJ1-2,CVGRDDYGYTF,TGTGTGGGCAGGGACGACTATGGCTACACCTTC
TRBV20-1,TRBD2,.,TRBJ2-4,CSASPLAGARQANVQYF,TGCAGTGCTAGCCCTTTAGCGGGAGCAAGGCAAGCAAACGTTCAGTACTTC
TRBV7-9,TRBD1,.,TRBJ1-2,CASSPDRGYVYYGYTF,TGTGCCAGCAGCCCAGACAGGGGGTACGTCTACTATGGCTACACCTTC
TRBV18,.,few,TRBJ2-7,CASSERLGGYEQYF,TGTGCCAGCTCGGAGAGGCTGGGCGGCTACGAGCAGTACTTC
TRBV7-6,.,.,TRBJ1-5,CASSQGLGWEQPQHF,TGTGCCAGCAGCCAAGGACTGGGCTGGGAACAGCCCCAGCATTTT